These 18 T cell receptor beta chains were sequenced from one sample in a study of T cell repertoires in ileal Crohn's disease. Produced via immunoSEQ multiplex PCR; TCRdb's table is partial and in-frame only. Among around 3,700 clones listed, about 89% were seen once. Time point denoted: proximal margin of the surgical specimen (macroscopically non-inflamed). The sample comprised ileal tissue. These receptors were taken from an adult with Crohn's disease.

V usage is TRBV10-3 and J usage is TRBJ1-1; D remains unclear. Germline V gives CDR1 ENHRY, CDR2 SYGVKD. The V and J ends lost 6 bases and 1 base respectively, with 9 bases between them. This CDR3 has 13 residues. The DNA for the CDR3 is TGTGCCATCAGCCCCCTTGGGAACACTGAAGCTTTCTTT. This codes for CAISPLGNTEAFF.

The rearrangement links TRBV20-1 to TRBJ2-3; D may be TRBD2 (5 bases). Germline CDR1 and CDR2: DFQATT and SNEGSKA (reference sequence). The CDR3 length is 11 residues. V dropped 3 bases and J dropped 4 bases, with 5 bases sitting between them. The DNA for the CDR3 is TGCAGTGCTAGGCGGGCAGATACGCAGTATTTT. This codes for CSARRADTQYF.

This clone occurred once. The chain carries TRBV5-1 and TRBJ2-7; 7 positions agree with TRBD1. With 9 bases clipped from V and 3 bases from J, the junction kept 12 bases outside the gene matches. CDR3 length: 14 amino acids. The germline V gene encodes CDR1 SGHRS and CDR2 YFSETQ. The CDR3 spells CANVGDSLLYEQYF. CDR3 nucleotides: TGCGCCAATGTAGGGGACAGTCTCCTCTACGAGCAGTACTTC. The entire variable domain, with the rest obtained from reference TRBV5-1 and TRBJ2-7, is as follows: KAGVTQTPRYLIKTRGQQVTLSCSPISGHRSVSWYQQTPGQGLQFLFEYFSETQRNKGNFPGRFSGRQFSNSRSEMNVSTLELGDSALYLCANVGDSLLYEQYFGPGTRLTVT.

A single count supports this clone. The chain recombines TRBV29-1 with TRBJ2-1, with TRBD2 matching 9 bases. This CDR3 is 16 amino acids long. V trimming: 7 bases; J trimming: 6 bases; junction bases outside the gene matches: 16. Germline lookup yields CDR1 SQVTM and CDR2 ANQGSEA. CDR3 residues: CSAPAPSGIIGNEQFF. Written as DNA, the CDR3 is TGCAGCGCCCCCGCCCCTAGCGGGATCATTGGCAATGAGCAGTTCTTC.

This chain links TRBV2 with TRBJ1-1; TRBD1 matches 9 bases. V lost 10 bases to trimming and J lost 2 bases; unmatched junction nucleotides: 5. This CDR3 has 13 amino acids. The germline CDR1 and CDR2 sequences are SNHLY and FYNNEI. The CDR3 protein is CATRDRENTEAFF. The DNA for the CDR3 is TGTGCCACCCGGGACAGGGAAAACACTGAAGCTTTCTTT. The variable domain in full, with the rest retrieved from reference TRBV2 and TRBJ1-1, is EPEVTQTPSHQVTQMGQEVILRCVPISNHLYFYWYRQILGQKVEFLVSFYNNEISEKSEIFDDQFSVERPDGSNFTLKIRSTKLEDSAMYFCATRDRENTEAFFGQGTRLTVV.

The rearrangement joins TRBV7-2 to TRBJ2-1; 13 bases match TRBD2. CDR3 size: 14 residues. V was pared by 10 bases and J by 3 bases, with 3 bases of the junction left unmatched. CDR1 is SGHTA and CDR2 is FQGNSA in the germline V gene. The CDR3 loop is CATGTSGIYNEQFF. For the CDR3, the DNA is TGTGCCACCGGGACTAGCGGGATCTACAATGAGCAGTTCTTC. Supplemented by reference TRBV7-2 and TRBJ2-1, the full variable domain reads GAGVSQSPSNKVTEKGKDVELRCDPISGHTALYWYRQSLGQGLEFLIYFQGNSAPDKSGLPSDRFSAERTGGSVSTLTIQRTQQEDSAVYLCATGTSGIYNEQFFGPGTRLTVL.

The chain carries TRBV7-2 and TRBJ1-4; D is unclear. CDR3 length equals 13 residues. V gave up 5 bases and J gave up 7 bases, with 11 bases separating them. CDR1 is SGHTA, CDR2 FQGNSA, per germline. This CDR3 is CASSPHSSEKLFF. The CDR3 DNA reads as TGTGCCAGCAGCCCCCACAGTTCTGAAAAACTGTTTTTT.

The V gene is TRBV4-1, the J gene TRBJ2-2; either TRBD1 or TRBD2 may supply D (5 bases each). The length of the CDR3 is 15 residues. V was cut by 1 base and J by 5 bases, with 11 bases left in between. The germline CDR1 and CDR2 sequences are MGHRA and YSYEKL. The CDR3 is CASSQVGTETGELFF. The CDR3 region has the DNA TGCGCCAGCAGCCAAGTAGGGACCGAAACCGGGGAGCTGTTTTTT.

In this sample, this clone turned up a few times. The chain uses TRBV4-2 and TRBJ2-7; maybe TRBD2 (6 bases). V dropped 0 bases and J dropped 0 bases, with 15 bases sitting between them. The germline V gene encodes CDR1 LGHNA and CDR2 YNFKEQ. The CDR3 runs to 17 residues. The chain's CDR3 is CASSQDFSGSPSYEQYF. CDR3 sequence (DNA): TGTGCCAGCAGCCAAGATTTTTCCGGGAGTCCCTCCTACGAGCAGTACTTC.

This chain joins TRBV6-4 and TRBJ1-2, with 7 positions matching TRBD1. The ends lost 0 bases at V and 7 bases at J; junction bases unmatched: 17. Per the germline V gene, CDR1 is MRHNA and CDR2 is SNTAGT. This CDR3 contains 18 residues. The CDR3 DNA sequence: TGTGCCAGCAGTGACTCGAATCGGACAGGAAGGTTGGTGGGTGGCTACACCTTC. It codes for CASSDSNRTGRLVGGYTF.

The chain uses TRBV12-2 and TRBJ2-1. TRBV12-2 is noted as a pseudogene. This CDR3 has 15 amino acids. This CDR3 reads CASRLEGCYSNEQFF. The CDR3 region has the DNA TGTGCAAGTCGCTTAGAAGGATGCTACTCCAATGAGCAGTTCTTC.

The gene calls are TRBV7-9 and TRBJ2-3; D may match TRBD1 or TRBD2 (5 bases each). This CDR3 is 16 amino acids long. Germline V CDR1 and CDR2: SEHNR, FQNEAQ (reference sequence). Trimming took off 1 base at V and 0 bases at J, with 11 bases between the two ends. DNA for the CDR3: TGTGCCAGCAGCTTAGGAGGGGTCAGTAGCACAGATACGCAGTATTTT. Translation gives CASSLGGVSSTDTQYF.

CDR3 sequence reads: CASSGQGAIKTQYF. DNA for the CDR3: TGTGCCAGCAGCGGACAGGGGGCGATAAAGACCCAGTACTTC. This chain joins TRBV27 and TRBJ2-5; 11 bases match TRBD1. CDR3 length: 14 residues. V lost 6 bases to trimming and J lost 6 bases; unmatched junction nucleotides: 6. In germline, CDR1 is MNHEY, CDR2 SMNVEV (reference sequence).

This clone was recorded a few times. This chain uses TRBV5-5 with TRBJ2-5; weak D call: TRBD2 (6 bases). Trimming cost V 4 bases and J 4 bases, with 17 bases left between them. CDR1 and CDR2 from the germline V gene are SGHKS and YYEKEE (reference sequence). The length of the CDR3 is 15 residues. In DNA, the CDR3 is TGTGCCAGCAGCCCCCGGGTTTCGGGAGTAGAGACCCAGTACTTC. Translation gives CASSPRVSGVETQYF. The full variable domain, its missing parts supplied by reference TRBV5-5 and TRBJ2-5, is DAGVTQSPTHLIKTRGQQVTLRCSPISGHKSVSWYQQVLGQGPQFIFQYYEKEERGRGNFPDRFSARQFPNYSSELNVNALLLGDSALYLCASSPRVSGVETQYFGPGTRLLVL.

This rearrangement joins TRBV7-2 to TRBJ1-2; D is possibly TRBD1 (5 bases). Germline lookup yields CDR1 SGHTA and CDR2 FQGNSA. V lost 7 bases and J lost 4, with 16 bases in between. The CDR3 sequence is 14 residues long. CDR3 DNA: TGTGCCAGCACCTCCGGGGGGGTTTCCTATGGCTACACCTTC. It is translated as CASTSGGVSYGYTF.

The chain employs TRBV27 and TRBJ1-5, with 9 bases that match TRBD1. V gave up 4 bases and J gave up 7 bases; unmatched junction bases: 5. CDR3 size: 14 residues. Germline CDR1 and CDR2: MNHEY and SMNVEV (reference sequence). The CDR3: CASSWGQGGQPQHF. The DNA of the CDR3 is TGTGCCAGCAGTTGGGGACAGGGAGGGCAGCCCCAGCATTTT.

This chain uses TRBV20-1 with TRBJ2-7; no definite D call. The V gene's germline CDR1 is DFQATT and CDR2 SNEGSKA (reference sequence). The germline V and J ends were trimmed by 6 bases and 5 bases, with 11 bases remaining between them. The CDR3 runs 11 residues. The CDR3: CSASLSDEQYF. CDR3 DNA: TGCAGTGCCTCACTTTCGGACGAGCAGTACTTC.

The chain carries TRBV2 and TRBJ2-7; 8 nucleotides line up with TRBD2. Germline loops: CDR1 SNHLY, CDR2 FYNNEI. The ends lost 8 bases at V and 6 bases at J; junction bases unmatched: 12. This CDR3 has 14 amino acids. As DNA, the CDR3 is TGTGCCAGCGGGCCGGGGGGGAGAGGGACCGAGCAGTACTTC. Its protein is CASGPGGRGTEQYF.